This TCR beta chain was obtained from a study of cytomegalovirus exposure and HLA in healthy donors. Amplification used 60 Vbeta primers and 13 Jbeta primers. Assay used: immunoSEQ multiplex PCR; TCRdb lists only in-frame clones, some missing. The table includes around 160,000 clones, about 76% detected once. Regarding the study as a whole: Immune exposure was documented only through CMV serostatus.

On this clone: The antigen remains undetermined.

The CDR3 sequence is 16 residues long. Germline V gene lookup returns CDR1 KGHSH and CDR2 LQKENI. V lost 6 bases and J lost 3, with 20 bases in between. The TCR comes from a male donor in good health and CMV-seropositive. Sequences were obtained from PBMCs. The chain employs TRBV18 and TRBJ1-1; D not resolved. This CDR3 reads CASSESDFLRDTEAFF. CDR3 DNA sequence: TGTGCCAGCTCCGAGAGCGACTTTCTGAGGGACACTGAAGCTTTCTTT.